This TCR beta chain was found in a study of response to subunit inactivated influenza vaccine. A word on this clonotype: Antigen unknown.

Study outcomes and limitations: The authors suggested that few new T cells are recruited per seasonal influenza vaccination.

CDR1 is SQVTM, CDR2 ANQGSEA, per germline. The CDR3 is 13 residues long. V lost 7 bases and J lost 5; bases outside the gene matches: 9. Each CDR3 protein gets one entry after TCRdb re-called the RT-PCR reads with MiXCR. The sample includes hundreds of thousands of distinct CDR3 sequences, 14% of them seen just once. This receptor was identified in a man aged 50-59 years who received an inactivated influenza vaccine. Here the sequenced sample was PBMCs from blood, taken approximately 15 days before vaccination. The chain joins TRBV29-1 to TRBJ2-5; 8 nucleotides align to TRBD2. CDR3 residues: CSARLASRETQYF. CDR3 in DNA: TGCAGCGCCAGACTAGCGAGTAGGGAGACCCAGTACTTC.